This T cell receptor beta chain was profiled in a study of T cell changes during pregnancy in multiple sclerosis (dated by TCRdb to between 2017 and 2020). With regard to the full study: The study looked at changes in the T cell repertoire across pregnancy in women with multiple sclerosis.

According to the germline V gene, CDR1 reads ENHRY and CDR2 reads SYGVKD. The CDR3 starts with the cysteine, ends with the phenylalanine, and has 15 residues. Just CDR3 DNA is preserved here, 45 bases in frame from base 1. V lost 4 bases and J lost 4 bases; the stretch between them is 16 bases long. As to this clone: Its antigen is not yet known. Qualities for individual bases were not recorded, and no much larger clone is one base off.

The library was made by the immunoSEQ multiplex PCR assay. TCRdb provides this immuneACCESS table in a form limited to in-frame rearrangements. Some clones are lacking; in checked studies, under half of them reflect an unresolved V gene, and why the rest are absent is not known. This sample lists approximately 44,000 clones; 80% to 95% were detected once. The biggest ten clones account for roughly 0.49% of the sample. The chain is encoded by TRBV10-3 joined to TRBJ2-5, with a tentative D gene TRBD2 over 6 matching bases. The source of this sequence is a female donor with multiple sclerosis, enrolled in a pregnancy study. The specimen comprised CD4+ T cells from peripheral blood mononuclear cells, sampled in the third trimester of pregnancy. The base sequence is TGTGCCATCAGTGGGGGAACGGGAGTGGGAGAGACCCAGTACTTC. This codes for CAISGGTGVGETQYF.